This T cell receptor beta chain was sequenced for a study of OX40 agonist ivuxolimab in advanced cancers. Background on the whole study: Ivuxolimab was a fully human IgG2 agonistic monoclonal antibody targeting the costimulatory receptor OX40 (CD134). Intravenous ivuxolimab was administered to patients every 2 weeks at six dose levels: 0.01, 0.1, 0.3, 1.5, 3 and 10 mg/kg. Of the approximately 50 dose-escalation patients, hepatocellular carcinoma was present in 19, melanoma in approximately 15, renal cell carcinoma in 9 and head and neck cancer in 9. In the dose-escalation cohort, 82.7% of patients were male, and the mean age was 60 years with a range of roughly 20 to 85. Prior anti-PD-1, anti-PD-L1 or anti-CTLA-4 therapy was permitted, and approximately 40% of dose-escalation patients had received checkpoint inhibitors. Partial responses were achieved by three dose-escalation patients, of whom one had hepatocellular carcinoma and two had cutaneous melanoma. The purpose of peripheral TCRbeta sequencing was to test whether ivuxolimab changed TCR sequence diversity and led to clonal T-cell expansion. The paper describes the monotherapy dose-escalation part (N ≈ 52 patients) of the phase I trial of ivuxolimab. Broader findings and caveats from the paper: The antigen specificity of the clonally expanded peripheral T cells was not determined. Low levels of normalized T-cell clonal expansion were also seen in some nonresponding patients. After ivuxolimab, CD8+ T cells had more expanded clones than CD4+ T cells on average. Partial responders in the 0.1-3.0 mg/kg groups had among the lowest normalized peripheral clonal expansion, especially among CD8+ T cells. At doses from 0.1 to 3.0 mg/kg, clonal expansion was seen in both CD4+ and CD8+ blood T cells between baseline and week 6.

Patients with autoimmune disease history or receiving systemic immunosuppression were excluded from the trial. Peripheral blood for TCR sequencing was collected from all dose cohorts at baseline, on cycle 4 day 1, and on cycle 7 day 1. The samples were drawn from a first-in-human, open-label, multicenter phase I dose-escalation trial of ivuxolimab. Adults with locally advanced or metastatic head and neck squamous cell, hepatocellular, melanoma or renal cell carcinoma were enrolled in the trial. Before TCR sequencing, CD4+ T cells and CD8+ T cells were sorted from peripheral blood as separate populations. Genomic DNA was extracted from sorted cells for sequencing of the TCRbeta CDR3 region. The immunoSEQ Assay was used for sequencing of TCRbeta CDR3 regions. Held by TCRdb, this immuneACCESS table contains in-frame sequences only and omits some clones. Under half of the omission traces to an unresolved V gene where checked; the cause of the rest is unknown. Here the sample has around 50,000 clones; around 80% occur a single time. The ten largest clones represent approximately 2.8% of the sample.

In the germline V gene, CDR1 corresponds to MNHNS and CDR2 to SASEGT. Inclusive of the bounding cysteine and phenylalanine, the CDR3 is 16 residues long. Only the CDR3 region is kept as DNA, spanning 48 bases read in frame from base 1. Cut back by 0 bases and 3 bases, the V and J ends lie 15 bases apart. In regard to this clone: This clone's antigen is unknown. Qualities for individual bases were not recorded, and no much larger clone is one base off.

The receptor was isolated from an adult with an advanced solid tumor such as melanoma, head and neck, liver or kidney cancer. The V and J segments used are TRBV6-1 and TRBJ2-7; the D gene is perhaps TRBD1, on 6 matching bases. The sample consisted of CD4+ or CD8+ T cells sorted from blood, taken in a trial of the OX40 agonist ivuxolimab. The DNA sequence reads TGTGCCAGCAGTGAAGCGGGTCCGGGACAATTCTACGAGCAGTACTTC. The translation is CASSEAGPGQFYEQYF.